The clone carrying this TCR beta chain was seen a few times. The target antigen is unknown. For TCR beta, libraries came from quantitative 5'-RACE with molecular barcodes. TCRdb called the 5' RACE reads again in MiXCR, with one record for every CDR3 protein. This table holds hundreds of thousands of distinct CDR3 sequences, roughly a quarter found once. Germline V CDR1 and CDR2: LGHDT, YNNKEL (reference sequence). This CDR3 has 17 residues. With 4 bases clipped from V and 7 bases from J, the junction kept 16 bases outside the gene matches. This entry comes from a study of CD8 T cells in ankylosing spondylitis. General study findings and limits: A TCR beta motif of roughly 8 highly homologous variants seemed to mark ankylosing spondylitis blood. There were earlier reports of some motif variants in reactive arthritis synovial fluid and blood. According to the report, clones linked to the disease were significantly enriched in matched synovial fluid samples taken from ankylosing spondylitis patients. Researchers report that disease-linked clones proved CD8+ and relatively rare in peripheral blood.

This sequence joins TRBV3-1 and TRBJ2-1, with 7 positions matching TRBD2. Specimen: blood, either unsorted or a sorted T cell fraction (not recorded which). The sequence derives from a male donor with ankylosing spondylitis. CDR3 coding DNA: TGTGCCAGCAGCCTACCGGCTTGGGCGGGGGAGGGGAATGAGCAGTTCTTC. Translating gives CASSLPAWAGEGNEQFF.